This passage covers 11 T cell receptor beta chains from one sample sequenced in a study of blood T cells in healthy people across ages (dated by TCRdb to 2015 to 2017). Library preparation employed 5' RACE. Sequencing was performed on an Illumina HiSeq 2500. A second roughly 7 to 11 cycle PCR used a sample-barcoded 5' primer and a J-beta primer mix. The raw public data were reprocessed by TCRdb itself: fastp quality trimming at Q25, MiXCR clonotype calling, in-frame beta chains only. All rows with the same CDR3 protein become a single entry with the most common DNA and genes. In this sample the table shows 720,000 or so distinct CDR3 sequences, around 41% of which occur a single time. 25% to 35% of the sample lies in the top ten. What was sequenced was blood. Every receptor here comes from a man at least 80 years old in good health.

The chain couples TRBV27 to TRBJ2-5; D is possibly TRBD1 (6 bases). The J call is in doubt because the DNA end fits TRBJ2-7 better. This CDR3 comprises 14 residues. Germline assignment: CDR1 MNHEY and CDR2 SMNVEV (reference sequence). The CDR3 region is CASSLRTDYYEQYF. The CDR3 DNA reads TGTGCCAGCAGTTTGAGGACAGACTACTACGAGCAGTACTTC.

The V call is TRBV20-1, the J call TRBJ2-7, with D perhaps matching TRBD2 (6 bases). V dropped 6 bases and J dropped 2 bases, with 17 bases sitting between them. Looked up from germline, CDR1 is DFQATT and CDR2 is SNEGSKA (reference sequence). This CDR3 is 14 amino acids long. CDR3 residues: CSAHPGLNPYEQYF. CDR3 nucleotides: TGCAGTGCGCATCCGGGACTCAACCCCTACGAGCAGTACTTC.

The chain uses TRBV20-1 and TRBJ1-1, with D unclear. The CDR3 is 15 residues long. V was pared by 0 bases and J by 1 base, with 12 bases between. CDR1 is DFQATT, CDR2 SNEGSKA, per germline (reference sequence). The CDR3 spells CSARDLTQANTEAFF. Written as DNA, the CDR3 is TGCAGTGCTAGAGATCTCACCCAGGCGAACACTGAAGCTTTCTTT.

The chain employs TRBV7-2 and TRBJ2-1, with TRBD2 as a possible D gene (7 bases). The length of the CDR3 is 18 residues. Trimming took 3 bases from V and 1 from J, leaving 19 bases between them. In germline, CDR1 is SGHTA, CDR2 FQGNSA. Here the CDR3 DNA reads TGTGCCAGCAGCTTGGCGGGCGGGGGCCCCCGTTCCTACAATGAGCAGTTCTTC. Translation gives CASSLAGGGPRSYNEQFF.

This clonotype occurred many times. The V call is TRBV20-1, the J call TRBJ2-6; D not resolved. The CDR3 sequence is 15 residues long. Trimming stripped 6 bases from V and 4 bases from J, with 16 bases between. CDR1 is DFQATT and CDR2 is SNEGSKA in the germline V gene (reference sequence). CDR3 bases: TGCAGTGCCGAGTTCCTTCGGGCAGGGGCCAACGTCCTGACTTTC. As protein: CSAEFLRAGANVLTF.

J is TRBJ2-3 and V is TRBV6-5, with D perhaps TRBD1 or TRBD2 (6 bases each). Per the germline V gene, CDR1 is MNHEY and CDR2 is SVGAGI. The CDR3 consists of 15 residues. V was trimmed by 6 bases and J by 8 bases, leaving 21 bases between them. CDR3 in DNA: TGTGCCAGCAGGATGACCTCTCAGGGGACTGGTACGCAGTATTTT. This codes for CASRMTSQGTGTQYF.

The chain couples TRBV29-1 to TRBJ2-5; 11 bases fit TRBD2. This CDR3 has 15 residues. Losses at the gene ends were 2 bases for V and 4 bases for J; bases not matched to a gene: 6. Germline lookup yields CDR1 SQVTM and CDR2 ANQGSEA. The CDR3 spells CSVEPAGTSGETQYF. In nucleotides, the CDR3 is TGCAGCGTTGAACCGGCGGGGACTAGCGGAGAGACCCAGTACTTC. Full variable domain (rest looked up from reference TRBV29-1 and TRBJ2-5): SAVISQKPSRDICQRGTSLTIQCQVDSQVTMMFWYRQQPGQSLTLIATANQGSEATYESGFVIDKFPISRPNLTFSTLTVSNMSPEDSSIYLCSVEPAGTSGETQYFGPGTRLLVL.

In its sample, this clonotype was seen many times. The chain links TRBV5-1 to TRBJ2-7; weak D call: TRBD1 (6 bases). The CDR3 has 14 residues. Looked up from germline, CDR1 is SGHRS and CDR2 is YFSETQ. V was trimmed by 1 base and J by 5 bases, leaving 13 bases between them. The DNA of the CDR3 is TGCGCCAGCAGCTTGCGTCAACAGGGTAACGAGCAGTACTTC. This sequence encodes CASSLRQQGNEQYF.

The chain links TRBV7-6 to TRBJ1-1, with TRBD1 as a possible D gene (6 bases). Germline V gene sequence: CDR1 SGHVS, CDR2 FNYEAQ. With 6 bases removed from V and 3 bases from J, the gap between germline ends came to 11 bases. The CDR3 runs 13 residues. CDR3 bases: TGTGCCAGCAGTTCTACAGGGTACACTGAAGCTTTCTTT. Translation: CASSSTGYTEAFF.

V is TRBV20-1 and J is TRBJ1-2, with D unclear. Germline V gene sequence: CDR1 DFQATT, CDR2 SNEGSKA (reference sequence). V was shortened by 4 bases and J by 2 bases, with 5 bases between the two germline ends. This CDR3 contains 11 residues. The CDR3 nucleotides read TGCAGTGCTACCCAGAACTATGGCTACACCTTC. It codes for CSATQNYGYTF.

The gene calls are TRBV7-2 and TRBJ2-3, with 8 bases identical to TRBD2. The CDR3 consists of 15 residues. J lost 6 bases, V lost 5 bases, and 10 bases had no gene match. CDR1 is SGHTA, CDR2 FQGNSA, per germline. The CDR3 is CASSPQAGAADTQYF. Written as DNA, the CDR3 is TGTGCCAGCAGCCCCCAAGCGGGGGCAGCGGATACGCAGTATTTT.